Listed below are T cell receptor beta chains from one sample, sequenced in a study of shared clonotypes between healthy human individuals. Assay used: immunoSEQ multiplex PCR; TCRdb lists only in-frame clones, some missing. The sample has 2 million to 2.5 million clones; 92% are singletons. The sequenced sample consisted of naive CD4+ T cells from PBMCs. These TCRs come from a man younger than 35 in good health. Some clones in this sample may be carry-over from other donors' samples. Each CDR3 is given with its conserved first and last residue. Fields, in order: D gene, clone size, J gene, V gene, CDR3 DNA, CDR3 protein. A D gene is named only where the DNA matches it firmly. For some rows the clone size is stated as once, few or many, or as a class when expanded; others skip it.

-	few	TRBJ1-1	TRBV7-9	TGTGCCAGCAGCCCCACGGGGGGAAACACTGAAGCTTTCTTT	CASSPTGGNTEAFF
-	few	TRBJ2-7	TRBV5-1	TGCGCCAGCAGCTTGAGTCAGGGCTCCTACGAGCAGTACTTC	CASSLSQGSYEQYF
TRBD2	-	TRBJ2-1	TRBV5-1	TGCGCCAGCATGGGACTAGCGGGAGGGGTCAATGAGCAGTTCTTC	CASMGLAGGVNEQFF
-	-	TRBJ2-7	TRBV18	TGTGCCAGCTCACTGGACGGACTCCTATACGAGCAGTACTTC	CASSLDGLLYEQYF
TRBD1	once	TRBJ1-4	TRBV7-9	TGTGCCAGCAGCTTAGCGCGGGGACAGGGACCTTTACCTGAAAAACTGTTTTTT	CASSLARGQGPLPEKLFF
-	-	TRBJ2-3	TRBV28	TGTGCCAGCAGCTTAGGGGGAAGCACAGATACGCAGTATTTT	CASSLGGSTDTQYF
-	-	TRBJ2-3	TRBV29-1	TGCAGCGCTGCGGTTATGCGCACAGATACGCAGTATTTT	CSAAVMRTDTQYF
-	once	TRBJ1-1	TRBV18	TGTGCCAGCTCACCACTCGGGGCTCGGTGGAACACTGAAGCTTTCTTT	CASSPLGARWNTEAFF
TRBD2	-	TRBJ2-1	TRBV27	TGTGCCAGCAGTTTATCGACTAGCGGGAGGGTATACAATGAGCAGTTCTTC	CASSLSTSGRVYNEQFF
-	-	TRBJ1-4	TRBV7-6	TGTGCCAGCAGTTTGACCGGGACAACTAGGGAAAAACTGTTTTTT	CASSLTGTTREKLFF
TRBD2	-	TRBJ2-1	TRBV6-5	TGTGCCAGCAGTTACCGGACTAGCGGGACCTACAATGAGCAGTTCTTC	CASSYRTSGTYNEQFF
TRBD1	-	TRBJ2-3	TRBV7-2	TGTGCCAGCAGCTTAGGGCTTGGACAGGGAAGTGATACGCAGTATTTT	CASSLGLGQGSDTQYF
-	-	TRBJ1-2	TRBV15	TGTGCCACCAGCAGAGATCGGACGGATGGCTACACCTTC	CATSRDRTDGYTF
-	-	TRBJ1-1	TRBV28	TGTGCCAGCAGTTTAGGAGTACCAGCTGAAGCTTTCTTT	CASSLGVPAEAFF
TRBD1	-	TRBJ2-1	TRBV5-6	TGTGCCAGCAGCTCCCCCAGGGGGTTGTTAGTTGGCAATGAGCAGTTCTTC	CASSSPRGLLVGNEQFF
-	-	TRBJ2-7	TRBV9	TGTGCCAGCGGGGACCGGGTAGGGGAGCAGTACTTC	CASGDRVGEQYF
TRBD1	once	TRBJ1-1	TRBV7-9	TGTGCCAGCAGCTTAGCAGGGGGCCGGGCCGAAGCTTTCTTT	CASSLAGGRAEAFF
TRBD1	-	TRBJ1-3	TRBV5-1	TGCGCCAGCAGCTTGGGACAGGGCGGGCCCTCTGGAAACACCATATATTTT	CASSLGQGGPSGNTIYF
-	-	TRBJ2-5	TRBV15	TGTGCCACCCGCAGATGGTCCCTCCAAGAGACCCAGTACTTC	CATRRWSLQETQYF
TRBD2	-	TRBJ2-7	TRBV27	TGTGCCAGCAGTTTAGGGTTACGGACTAGCCTCAGCACCTGGCCCCTTCGGGCATACGAGCAGTACTTC	CASSLGLRTSLSTWPLRAYEQYF
-	-	TRBJ1-6	TRBV30	TGTGCCTGGAGTGTATCCGGAAATAATTCACCCCTCCACTTT	CAWSVSGNNSPLHF
TRBD2	-	TRBJ2-1	TRBV30	TGTGCCTGGAACCCCCTAGCGGGAGGTCTCAATGAGCAGTTCTTC	CAWNPLAGGLNEQFF
-	-	TRBJ2-7	TRBV2	TGTGCCAGCAGTGTCGGGGGAAGCTCCCAAAACGAGCAGTACTTC	CASSVGGSSQNEQYF
TRBD1	-	TRBJ2-7	TRBV19	TGTGCCAGTAGTACCCGCACGGGACAGGGGTCCTACGAGCAGTACTTC	CASSTRTGQGSYEQYF
-	-	TRBJ2-2	TRBV14	TGTGCCAGCAGCCAAGTGATCAGGTCTGGTGGTCTGATTACCGGGGAGCTGTTTTTT	CASSQVIRSGGLITGELFF
-	-	TRBJ1-1	TRBV18	TGTGCCAGCTCCTTTACGGAGAACACTGAAGCTTTCTTT	CASSFTENTEAFF
-	-	TRBJ2-7	TRBV7-6	TGTGCCAGCAGCTTAGCGAGCCCAGGCTACCAATACGAGCAGTACTTC	CASSLASPGYQYEQYF
TRBD2	-	TRBJ2-1	TRBV7-3	TGTGCCAGCAGCTTAAGGGGTCGGGGAGGGACTATGTACAATGAGCAGTTCTTC	CASSLRGRGGTMYNEQFF
TRBD2	-	TRBJ2-5	TRBV11-1	TGTGCCAGCAGCTCGGGGGGACTGCAAGAGACCCAGTACTTC	CASSSGGLQETQYF
-	few	TRBJ1-5	TRBV6-5	TGTGCCAGCAGCAACAGCCGGTATCAGCCCCAGCATTTT	CASSNSRYQPQHF
-	-	TRBJ2-6	TRBV30	TGTGCCTGGAGGATTTCTGGGGCCAACGTCCTGACTTTC	CAWRISGANVLTF
TRBD2	-	TRBJ2-5	TRBV7-2	TGTGCCAGCAGCTTAAGCAGACTAGCGGGAGTAGAGACCCAGTACTTC	CASSLSRLAGVETQYF
-	-	TRBJ2-1	TRBV7-9	TGTGCCAGCAGCTTAACCTACTTCTCCAGGGACAATGAGCAGTTCTTC	CASSLTYFSRDNEQFF
-	-	TRBJ2-2	TRBV7-7	TGTGCCAGCAGCGCACAGGGACCGAACACCGGGGAGCTGTTTTTT	CASSAQGPNTGELFF
-	-	TRBJ1-2	TRBV20-1	TGCAGTGCTAGCCTATACTATGGCTACACCTTC	CSASLYYGYTF
-	-	TRBJ2-2	TRBV18	TGTGCCAGCTCACCACCGTTCCTGGTCGGCGGGGAGCTGTTTTTT	CASSPPFLVGGELFF
-	-	TRBJ1-1	TRBV5-1	TGCGCCAGCAGCTTGTTCGCCGGGGCGACGAACACTGAAGCTTTCTTT	CASSLFAGATNTEAFF
TRBD1	-	TRBJ1-6	TRBV5-1	TGCGCCAGCAGCTTGAACAGGGGAGGTTCCGGGGATAATTCACCCCTCCACTTT	CASSLNRGGSGDNSPLHF
-	-	TRBJ2-2	TRBV18	TGTGCCAGCTCAACAGGACAGAAGAACACCGGGGAGCTGTTTTTT	CASSTGQKNTGELFF
TRBD1	-	TRBJ1-5	TRBV7-2	TGTGCCAGTGGGACAGCCAATCAGCCCCAGCATTTT	CASGTANQPQHF